The clone carrying this T cell receptor beta chain came up a few times. TCRdb itself ran the RT-PCR reads through MiXCR, one entry per CDR3 protein. The repertoire includes around 700,000 distinct CDR3 sequences, over 12% of them detected once, and about 3.6% sits in the top ten. The specimen sequenced was memory CD4+ T cells from blood. The TCR sequence derives from a female donor in good health, serving as a healthy control.

CDR3 sequence reads: CASSSASPPLHF. The CDR3, as DNA: TGTGCCAGCTCCTCCGCGTCGCCACCCCTCCACTTT. The V call is TRBV18, the J call TRBJ1-6; no clear D. CDR1 and CDR2 from the germline V gene are KGHSH and LQKENI. The CDR3 sequence is 12 residues long. V lost 6 bases, J lost 11 bases, and 11 bases lay in between. The entire variable domain, with the rest obtained from reference TRBV18 and TRBJ1-6, is as follows: NAGVMQNPRHLVRRRGQEARLRCSPMKGHSHVYWYRQLPEEGLKFMVYLQKENIIDESGMPKERFSAEFPKEGPSILRIQQVVRGDSAAYFCASSSASPPLHFGNGTRLTVT.